The present entry profiles one T cell receptor beta chain with its context. No antigen is known for it. These data come from a study of CXCR3-negative and CXCR3-positive naive CD8 T cells. Study conclusions and caveats: Once cells were cryopreserved, CXCR3 expression went down partly, and most assays used fresh PBMCs.

TRB cDNA libraries were made by UMI-labeled 5' RACE. TCRdb re-called the 5' RACE reads; every CDR3 protein appears as one record, without DNA. Listed are approximately 88,000 distinct CDR3 sequences; around 1.8% falls within the top ten. CDR1 and CDR2 from the germline V gene are SEHNR and FQNEAQ (reference sequence). This CDR3 contains 16 residues. The genes are TRBV7-9 and TRBJ2-1; TCRdb's D gene call, TRBD2, goes unchecked for lack of DNA. The material sequenced was naive CXCR3- CD8+ T cells from blood. Regarding subset: CD45RO-CCR7+CD27+CD95- naive CD8+ T cells lacking CXCR3 (TNR3-). The origin of this receptor is a human donor in good health. Some clones in this sample may be carry-over from other donors' samples. CDR3 loop: CASSPREGLSYNEQFF.